This is a list of T cell receptor beta chains from one sample in a study of tumor-infiltrating lymphocytes in primary liver carcinoma. Using its own MiXCR run on the multiplex PCR reads, TCRdb lists one record per CDR3 protein. Here the sample spans 320,000 or so distinct CDR3 sequences, roughly two thirds being singletons. Specimen: peripheral blood. These receptors came from a man aged 35 to 55 with primary liver carcinoma and hepatitis B virus infection. CDR3s include the opening cysteine and the closing phenylalanine or tryptophan. The D gene is left open where the match is weak. Where a row states a size, it is once, few, many or the class of an expanded clone; other rows omit it.

J gene: TRBJ2-5
clone size: -
D gene: -
V gene: TRBV7-8
CDR3 protein: CASSLYPLGETQYF
CDR3 DNA: TGTGCCAGCAGCTTATACCCCTTAGGCGAGACCCAGTACTTC

J gene: TRBJ2-7
clone size: -
D gene: TRBD2
V gene: TRBV15
CDR3 protein: CATSREGGGGSGQYF
CDR3 DNA: TGTGCCACCAGCAGAGAGGGAGGTGGCGGGAGCGGGCAGTACTTC

J gene: TRBJ2-3
clone size: many
D gene: -
V gene: TRBV4-2
CDR3 protein: CASSQHPLGQGWADTQYF
CDR3 DNA: TGTGCCAGCAGCCAACATCCTCTGGGGCAGGGGTGGGCAGATACGCAGTATTTT

J gene: TRBJ2-3
clone size: few
D gene: -
V gene: TRBV12-5
CDR3 protein: CASYHTSTDTQYF
CDR3 DNA: TGTGCTAGCTACCACACTAGCACAGATACGCAGTATTTT

J gene: TRBJ1-5
clone size: many
D gene: TRBD1
V gene: TRBV6-2/TRBV6-3
CDR3 protein: CASSSTGGRQPQHF
CDR3 DNA: TGTGCCAGCAGTTCCACAGGGGGCCGTCAGCCCCAGCATTTT

J gene: TRBJ2-1
clone size: few
D gene: TRBD2
V gene: TRBV6-6
CDR3 protein: CASSPPSPTSSEQFF
CDR3 DNA: TGTGCCAGCAGTCCACCCTCCCCGACTAGCAGTGAGCAGTTCTTC

J gene: TRBJ2-1
clone size: -
D gene: -
V gene: TRBV11-3
CDR3 protein: CASNARSYNEQFF
CDR3 DNA: TGTGCCAGCAACGCCCGCTCTTACAATGAGCAGTTCTTC

J gene: TRBJ2-1
clone size: -
D gene: -
V gene: TRBV4-1
CDR3 protein: CASSQLDILIYNEQFF
CDR3 DNA: TGCGCCAGCAGCCAACTGGACATCTTAATCTACAATGAGCAGTTCTTC

J gene: TRBJ2-1
clone size: -
D gene: TRBD1
V gene: TRBV6-2/TRBV6-3
CDR3 protein: CASSYSQGAQDEQFF
CDR3 DNA: TGTGCCAGCAGTTATAGTCAGGGGGCGCAGGATGAGCAGTTCTTC

J gene: TRBJ1-1
clone size: -
D gene: -
V gene: TRBV14
CDR3 protein: CASSQATYRTEAFF
CDR3 DNA: TGTGCCAGCAGCCAAGCGACATACCGAACCGAAGCTTTCTTT

J gene: TRBJ2-7
clone size: few
D gene: -
V gene: TRBV7-8
CDR3 protein: CASSSGTASYEQYF
CDR3 DNA: TGTGCCAGCAGCAGCGGGACAGCCTCCTACGAGCAGTACTTC

J gene: TRBJ2-1
clone size: -
D gene: -
V gene: TRBV11-2
CDR3 protein: CAGTPVKWQFF
CDR3 DNA: TGTGCCGGCACCCCCGTAAAATGGCAGTTCTTC

J gene: TRBJ2-7
clone size: -
D gene: TRBD2
V gene: TRBV6-6
CDR3 protein: CASSYLGASGVSYEQYF
CDR3 DNA: TGTGCCAGCAGTTACCTAGGGGCTAGCGGAGTCTCCTACGAGCAGTACTTC

J gene: TRBJ2-5
clone size: -
D gene: -
V gene: TRBV7-8
CDR3 protein: CASSPEVGETQYF
CDR3 DNA: TGTGCCAGCAGCCCAGAGGTAGGGGAGACCCAGTACTTC

J gene: TRBJ1-3
clone size: few
D gene: -
V gene: TRBV5-4
CDR3 protein: CASSLGRPDGNTIYF
CDR3 DNA: TGTGCCAGCAGCCTGGGCCGTCCTGATGGAAACACCATATATTTT

J gene: TRBJ1-6
clone size: -
D gene: -
V gene: TRBV19
CDR3 protein: CASSFPTVNSPLHF
CDR3 DNA: TGTGCCAGTAGCTTCCCGACAGTAAATTCACCCCTCCACTTT

J gene: TRBJ1-2
clone size: -
D gene: -
V gene: TRBV6-1
CDR3 protein: CAGVPGRDNYGYTF
CDR3 DNA: TGTGCCGGCGTCCCGGGACGGGATAACTATGGCTACACCTTC

J gene: TRBJ2-2
clone size: -
D gene: -
V gene: TRBV5-1
CDR3 protein: CASSLDSSGELFF
CDR3 DNA: TGCGCCAGCAGCTTGGACTCGTCCGGGGAGCTGTTTTTT

J gene: TRBJ2-7
clone size: -
D gene: -
V gene: TRBV6-5
CDR3 protein: CASGYTSGRARYEQYF
CDR3 DNA: TGTGCCAGCGGTTACACAAGCGGAAGGGCTCGGTACGAGCAGTACTTC

J gene: TRBJ1-2
clone size: -
D gene: -
V gene: TRBV28
CDR3 protein: CASSSFLRTWKDGYTF
CDR3 DNA: TGTGCCAGCAGCTCCTTCTTACGGACATGGAAGGATGGCTACACCTTC

J gene: TRBJ2-1
clone size: many
D gene: TRBD2
V gene: TRBV6-5
CDR3 protein: CASSPPAGYGNEQFF
CDR3 DNA: TGTGCCAGCTCTCCTCCAGCGGGATATGGTAATGAGCAGTTCTTC

J gene: TRBJ2-1
clone size: -
D gene: TRBD2
V gene: TRBV12-3/TRBV12-4
CDR3 protein: CVTSNGRWSYNEQFF
CDR3 DNA: TGTGTAACTTCAAACGGGAGGTGGTCCTACAATGAGCAGTTCTTC

J gene: TRBJ2-3
clone size: -
D gene: -
V gene: TRBV11-2
CDR3 protein: CDSSLVQRTDTQYF
CDR3 DNA: TGTGACAGCAGCTTAGTCCAACGCACAGATACACAGTATTTT

J gene: TRBJ2-2
clone size: -
D gene: TRBD1
V gene: TRBV5-1
CDR3 protein: CASSDHRGAGELFF
CDR3 DNA: TGCGCCAGCAGCGACCACAGGGGTGCCGGGGAGCTGTTTTTT

J gene: TRBJ2-7
clone size: -
D gene: TRBD1
V gene: TRBV10-3
CDR3 protein: CAISPGQGARHAYEQYF
CDR3 DNA: TGTGCCATCAGTCCGGGACAGGGGGCGCGTCATGCCTACGAGCAGTACTTC

J gene: TRBJ1-5
clone size: -
D gene: -
V gene: TRBV6-1
CDR3 protein: CANSKGHRNQLQHF
CDR3 DNA: TGTGCCAATTCCAAGGGGCATAGGAATCAGCTCCAGCATTTT

J gene: TRBJ2-5
clone size: many
D gene: -
V gene: TRBV6-6
CDR3 protein: CASSYRGGETQYF
CDR3 DNA: TGTGCCAGCAGTTACAGAGGAGGAGAGACCCAGTACTTC

J gene: TRBJ1-2
clone size: many
D gene: -
V gene: TRBV14
CDR3 protein: CASSPLGFGYTF
CDR3 DNA: TGTGCCAGCAGCCCCCTAGGATTCGGCTACACCTTC

J gene: TRBJ2-2
clone size: -
D gene: -
V gene: TRBV28
CDR3 protein: CASSQTSKGGSGELVF
CDR3 DNA: TGTGCCAGCAGTCAAACTAGCAAAGGGGGGTCCGGGGAGCTGGTTTTT

J gene: TRBJ2-1
clone size: few
D gene: -
V gene: TRBV2
CDR3 protein: CASSEATIPSEQFF
CDR3 DNA: TGTGCCAGCAGTGAAGCGACAATCCCGAGTGAGCAGTTCTTC

J gene: TRBJ2-1
clone size: -
D gene: -
V gene: TRBV11-1
CDR3 protein: CASSLFWPHDEQFF
CDR3 DNA: TGTGCCAGCAGCTTATTTTGGCCACACGATGAGCAGTTCTTC

J gene: TRBJ1-5
clone size: -
D gene: -
V gene: TRBV29-1
CDR3 protein: CSVEVVVNQPQHF
CDR3 DNA: TGCAGCGTTGAAGTCGTGGTGAATCAGCCCCAACATTTT

J gene: TRBJ2-1
clone size: -
D gene: -
V gene: TRBV7-8
CDR3 protein: CASSLEGSASSYNEQFF
CDR3 DNA: TGTGCCAGCAGCTTAGAGGGTAGCGCCAGCTCCTACAATGAGCAGTTCTTC

J gene: TRBJ1-2
clone size: -
D gene: -
V gene: TRBV11-1
CDR3 protein: CANSLVERDDYGYTF
CDR3 DNA: TGTGCCAACAGCTTGGTGGAGAGGGACGACTATGGTTACACCTTC

J gene: TRBJ2-3
clone size: few
D gene: -
V gene: TRBV5-1
CDR3 protein: CASSLDGSGDTQYF
CDR3 DNA: TGCGCCAGCAGCTTGGACGGGAGCGGGGATACGCAGTATTTT

J gene: TRBJ2-7
clone size: -
D gene: -
V gene: TRBV10-3
CDR3 protein: CAIWDSQDYEQYF
CDR3 DNA: TGTGCCATCTGGGACTCCCAAGATTACGAGCAGTACTTC

J gene: TRBJ1-5
clone size: once
D gene: -
V gene: TRBV28
CDR3 protein: CASRTVNQPQHF
CDR3 DNA: TGTGCCAGCCGGACAGTTAATCAGCCCCAGCATTTT

J gene: TRBJ1-1
clone size: -
D gene: -
V gene: TRBV6-1
CDR3 protein: CACTRTPVNTEAFF
CDR3 DNA: TGTGCCTGCACCCGGACGCCCGTAAACACTGAAGCTTTCTTT

J gene: TRBJ2-5
clone size: many
D gene: -
V gene: TRBV6-6
CDR3 protein: CASRVSLETQYF
CDR3 DNA: TGTGCCAGCAGGGTGTCTCTTGAGACCCAGTACTTC

J gene: TRBJ1-3
clone size: few
D gene: -
V gene: TRBV28
CDR3 protein: CASRLEGGNGNTIYF
CDR3 DNA: TGTGCCAGCAGGCTAGAGGGGGGCAACGGAAACACCATATATTTT

J gene: TRBJ1-2
clone size: many
D gene: -
V gene: TRBV6-1
CDR3 protein: CASSEAKGWYGYTF
CDR3 DNA: TGTGCCAGCAGTGAAGCGAAAGGATGGTATGGCTACACCTTC

J gene: TRBJ1-1
clone size: -
D gene: TRBD1
V gene: TRBV11-1
CDR3 protein: CASSLGDRSTKAFF
CDR3 DNA: TGTGCCAGCAGCTTAGGGGACAGGAGCACTAAAGCGTTCTTT

J gene: TRBJ2-6
clone size: -
D gene: -
V gene: TRBV5-4
CDR3 protein: CASSRALSGANVLTF
CDR3 DNA: TGTGCCAGCAGCCGTGCCCTCTCTGGGGCCAACGTCCTGACTTTC

J gene: TRBJ2-2
clone size: many
D gene: -
V gene: TRBV29-1
CDR3 protein: CSVGWGAGELFF
CDR3 DNA: TGCAGCGTTGGTTGGGGGGCCGGGGAGCTGTTTTTT

J gene: TRBJ2-5
clone size: -
D gene: -
V gene: TRBV5-5
CDR3 protein: CASSSKTREETLYF
CDR3 DNA: TGTGCCAGCAGCTCGAAGACTAGGGAAGAGACCCTGTACTTC

J gene: TRBJ1-6
clone size: once
D gene: -
V gene: TRBV5-4
CDR3 protein: CASRSRNNSPLHF
CDR3 DNA: TGTGCCAGCAGAAGTAGGAATAATTCACCCCTCCACTTT

J gene: TRBJ1-6
clone size: many
D gene: TRBD1
V gene: TRBV5-4
CDR3 protein: CASSRGQGNSPLHF
CDR3 DNA: TGTGCCAGCAGCAGGGGACAGGGGAATTCACCCCTCCACTTT

J gene: TRBJ2-3
clone size: few
D gene: -
V gene: TRBV30
CDR3 protein: CASRRGNTQYF
CDR3 DNA: TGTGCCTCCAGGAGGGGTAATACGCAGTATTTT

J gene: TRBJ2-3
clone size: -
D gene: -
V gene: TRBV5-1
CDR3 protein: CASSFGRERNTDTQYF
CDR3 DNA: TGCGCCAGCAGCTTCGGCCGGGAGAGGAACACAGATACGCAGTATTTT

J gene: TRBJ1-2
clone size: -
D gene: TRBD1
V gene: TRBV28
CDR3 protein: CASRTTGGHYGYTF
CDR3 DNA: TGTGCCAGCAGGACGACAGGGGGGCACTATGGCTACACCTTC

J gene: TRBJ2-2
clone size: -
D gene: TRBD2
V gene: TRBV11-2
CDR3 protein: CASSTGSAGTGELFF
CDR3 DNA: TGTGCCAGCAGCACAGGATCAGCGGGAACCGGGGAGCTGTTTTTT

J gene: TRBJ2-7
clone size: -
D gene: TRBD2
V gene: TRBV11-2
CDR3 protein: CASSPVGRSRGLARYEQYF
CDR3 DNA: TGTGCTAGCAGCCCTGTGGGGAGGAGTAGAGGACTAGCGAGGTACGAGCAGTACTTC

J gene: TRBJ1-2
clone size: -
D gene: -
V gene: TRBV5-4
CDR3 protein: CASSPDKNYGYTF
CDR3 DNA: TGTGCCAGCAGCCCAGACAAGAACTATGGCTACACCTTC

J gene: TRBJ2-1
clone size: many
D gene: -
V gene: TRBV6-5
CDR3 protein: CASSPSDSRVYEQFF
CDR3 DNA: TGTGCCAGCAGTCCTTCGGACAGCAGGGTCTATGAGCAGTTCTTC

J gene: TRBJ2-4
clone size: many
D gene: -
V gene: TRBV29-1
CDR3 protein: CSVEGIQGKGIQYF
CDR3 DNA: TGCAGCGTTGAAGGTATCCAGGGGAAGGGCATTCAGTACTTC